A selection of T cell receptor beta chains follows, all from one sample in a study of regulatory T cells in long-lasting Graves disease. TCRdb reprocessed the multiplex PCR reads with MiXCR, giving one entry per CDR3 protein. The data show around 480,000 distinct CDR3 sequences, with about 16% seen just once and roughly 25% held by the top ten. These same records also appear under a second study, on T cells in Graves' hyperthyroidism and ophthalmopathy.

The sample in question was peripheral blood mononuclear cells (PBMCs), obtained at new diagnosis, from a patient treated with antithyroid drugs. The receptors originated from a woman in her forties or fifties with Graves disease. CDR3s leave out the opening cysteine and the closing phenylalanine or tryptophan. Fields, in order: CDR3 protein, J gene, V gene.

CDR3 protein: ASSQEEGIYGYT; J gene: TRBJ1-2; V gene: TRBV3-1
CDR3 protein: ASSASIWGYEQY; J gene: TRBJ2-7; V gene: TRBV28
CDR3 protein: ASRIERRDRDT; J gene: TRBJ1-2; V gene: TRBV12-3/TRBV12-4
CDR3 protein: AWSIGGGSGYT; J gene: TRBJ1-2; V gene: TRBV30
CDR3 protein: ASSRGQDNQPQH; J gene: TRBJ1-5; V gene: TRBV3-1
CDR3 protein: ASSTRLAGGTSTDTQY; J gene: TRBJ2-3; V gene: TRBV11-2
CDR3 protein: ASAGLPPTGELF; J gene: TRBJ2-2; V gene: TRBV6-1
CDR3 protein: SARDRLGTTDTQY; J gene: TRBJ2-3; V gene: TRBV20-1
CDR3 protein: AISDMLEISLNYGYT; J gene: TRBJ1-2; V gene: TRBV10-3
CDR3 protein: ASSHRDRVYYT; J gene: TRBJ1-2; V gene: TRBV12-3/TRBV12-4
CDR3 protein: AWDRGGTEAF; J gene: TRBJ1-1; V gene: TRBV30
CDR3 protein: ASSGALMNTEAF; J gene: TRBJ1-1; V gene: TRBV2
CDR3 protein: ASSISEGIYNEQF; J gene: TRBJ2-1; V gene: TRBV19
CDR3 protein: ASGSTSVGWGNEQF; J gene: TRBJ2-1; V gene: TRBV13
CDR3 protein: ASSLGVGLTEAF; J gene: TRBJ1-1; V gene: TRBV5-1
CDR3 protein: ASSPTATGIGETQY; J gene: TRBJ2-5; V gene: TRBV5-4
CDR3 protein: ASSLVTGGSYEQY; J gene: TRBJ2-7; V gene: TRBV5-5
CDR3 protein: ASSRGLAGGRSEQF; J gene: TRBJ2-1; V gene: TRBV3-1
CDR3 protein: ASSFGGTEAF; J gene: TRBJ1-1; V gene: TRBV12-3/TRBV12-4
CDR3 protein: ASTEGAGGDFGTEAF; J gene: TRBJ1-1; V gene: TRBV6-1
CDR3 protein: ASSLPAAEAF; J gene: TRBJ1-1; V gene: TRBV5-1
CDR3 protein: ASSQDKRSGAGGNTQY; J gene: TRBJ2-3; V gene: TRBV4-1
CDR3 protein: ATSGETGVRNQPQH; J gene: TRBJ1-5; V gene: TRBV15
CDR3 protein: ASREIGQNNEQF; J gene: TRBJ2-1; V gene: TRBV27
CDR3 protein: ASTRQGMNTEAF; J gene: TRBJ1-1; V gene: TRBV6-2/TRBV6-3
CDR3 protein: ASSSRTGSNEQF; J gene: TRBJ2-1; V gene: TRBV12-3/TRBV12-4
CDR3 protein: ASSLVSGYQETQY; J gene: TRBJ2-5; V gene: TRBV11-2
CDR3 protein: ASSLKPGHSNQPQH; J gene: TRBJ1-5; V gene: TRBV6-5
CDR3 protein: AWSGYLGPDTQY; J gene: TRBJ2-3; V gene: TRBV30
CDR3 protein: ASRLAGPTGELF; J gene: TRBJ2-2; V gene: TRBV6-1
CDR3 protein: ASSQEGSFPETQY; J gene: TRBJ2-5; V gene: TRBV4-2
CDR3 protein: ASSVRIDSYEQY; J gene: TRBJ2-7; V gene: TRBV2
CDR3 protein: ASTLPGMNTEAF; J gene: TRBJ1-1; V gene: TRBV12-3/TRBV12-4
CDR3 protein: SAADRNYGYT; J gene: TRBJ1-2; V gene: TRBV20-1
CDR3 protein: ASSQGTGAGELF; J gene: TRBJ2-2; V gene: TRBV4-2
CDR3 protein: SASLNRGRFYNEQF; J gene: TRBJ2-1; V gene: TRBV20-1
CDR3 protein: ASSYSGGPYEQY; J gene: TRBJ2-7; V gene: TRBV27
CDR3 protein: ATLGREGKWNTEAF; J gene: TRBJ1-1; V gene: TRBV10-2
CDR3 protein: ATTSGDASYNEQF; J gene: TRBJ2-1; V gene: TRBV12-3/TRBV12-4
CDR3 protein: ASSERGQGNSPLH; J gene: TRBJ1-6; V gene: TRBV2
CDR3 protein: SVARGVVGADTEAF; J gene: TRBJ1-1; V gene: TRBV29-1
CDR3 protein: ASSGRASGGVYEQF; J gene: TRBJ2-1; V gene: TRBV9
CDR3 protein: ASSFSAGNTEAF; J gene: TRBJ1-1; V gene: TRBV11-3
CDR3 protein: SVEGGPGANVLT; J gene: TRBJ2-6; V gene: TRBV29-1
CDR3 protein: ASSLGAERHTEAF; J gene: TRBJ1-1; V gene: TRBV7-2
CDR3 protein: ASSRGLAGGDTQY; J gene: TRBJ2-3; V gene: TRBV3-1
CDR3 protein: ASSLTGVYEQY; J gene: TRBJ2-7; V gene: TRBV18
CDR3 protein: ASSLNGGAF; J gene: TRBJ1-1; V gene: TRBV11-2
CDR3 protein: AWRPGQETQY; J gene: TRBJ2-5; V gene: TRBV30
CDR3 protein: ASSDSRGATYEQY; J gene: TRBJ2-7; V gene: TRBV2
CDR3 protein: ASSLQQGNQPQH; J gene: TRBJ1-5; V gene: TRBV28
CDR3 protein: ASTDWNTGELF; J gene: TRBJ2-2; V gene: TRBV6-1
CDR3 protein: SAIGDSLEAF; J gene: TRBJ1-1; V gene: TRBV20-1
CDR3 protein: ASSFTGTMNTEAF; J gene: TRBJ1-1; V gene: TRBV11-2
CDR3 protein: ASNRYGTVTEAF; J gene: TRBJ1-1; V gene: TRBV2
CDR3 protein: ASSQGQENTGELF; J gene: TRBJ2-2; V gene: TRBV3-1
CDR3 protein: ASSLDPGTGELF; J gene: TRBJ2-2; V gene: TRBV11-2
CDR3 protein: ASSQTSGSHEQY; J gene: TRBJ2-7; V gene: TRBV3-1
CDR3 protein: ASSQDEAPRSSYEQY; J gene: TRBJ2-7; V gene: TRBV14